Presented here are 23 T cell receptor beta chains from one specimen sequenced in a study of cytomegalovirus exposure and HLA in healthy donors. A multiplex PCR was run with 60 Vbeta primers and 13 Jbeta primers. Sequenced by immunoSEQ multiplex PCR; TCRdb stores in-frame clones only, minus some. This table holds hundreds of thousands of clones, more than 65% found once. Sequenced: PBMCs. These receptors originate from a man aged 18 to 30 in good health and CMV-seronegative.

The gene calls are TRBV6-1 and TRBJ2-5; 9 nucleotides agree with TRBD1. The last part of the DNA fits TRBJ2-7 better; the J call may be wrong. The CDR3 length is 15 residues. Germline loops: CDR1 MNHNS, CDR2 SASEGT. The CDR3 nucleotides are TGTGCCAGCAGTGCGGACAGGGGAGGAAACTACGAGCAGTACTTC. Its translation: CASSADRGGNYEQYF.

The chain combines TRBV20-1 with TRBJ1-1; D gene unclear. Germline CDR1 and CDR2: DFQATT and SNEGSKA (reference sequence). Trimming took 6 bases from V and 10 from J, leaving 12 bases between them. The CDR3 contains 10 residues. CDR3: CSAISRGAFF. In DNA form, the CDR3 reads TGCAGTGCCATCAGTCGCGGAGCTTTCTTT.

The V and J genes are TRBV7-2 and TRBJ2-1; TRBD2 aligns across 9 bases. Germline trimming cut 5 bases from V and 0 bases from J; bases unmatched to any gene: 8. The CDR3 consists of 17 residues. Germline V gene data show CDR1 as SGHTA and CDR2 as FQGNSA. In DNA form, the CDR3 reads TGTGCCAGCAGCCAAAGCGGACTAGCGAGCTCCTACAATGAGCAGTTCTTC. It translates to CASSQSGLASSYNEQFF.

The V gene is TRBV10-3, the J gene TRBJ2-7; 8 bases map to TRBD2. After removal of 6 bases from V and 3 bases from J, the junction contained 7 bases not matched to a gene. In germline, CDR1 is ENHRY, CDR2 SYGVKD. This CDR3 is built from 14 residues. Written as DNA, the CDR3 is TGTGCCATCAGAAAGGGACTAGGCGGCTACGAGCAGTACTTC. Protein: CAIRKGLGGYEQYF.

The CDR3 nucleotides read TGTGCCAGCTCACCAGTTCGACAGGGGGCCCAAGAGACCCAGTACTTC. Translation gives CASSPVRQGAQETQYF. The V and J genes are TRBV18 and TRBJ2-5, with TRBD1 matching 10 bases. This CDR3 is built from 16 residues. The trim removed 2 bases at V and 1 base at J, leaving 4 bases unmatched. Germline V gives CDR1 KGHSH, CDR2 LQKENI.

The chain recombines TRBV4-1 with TRBJ1-2; tentative D call: TRBD1 (5 bases). Germline CDR1 and CDR2: MGHRA and YSYEKL. The V gene lost 4 bases and the J gene lost 2 bases, with 14 bases spanning the gap. CDR3 length: 15 amino acids. The CDR3 sequence: CASSLQVGENYGYTF. The DNA of the CDR3 is TGCGCCAGCAGCCTACAGGTGGGTGAAAACTATGGCTACACCTTC.

CDR3 amino acids: CASSSGQGPPNYGYTF. The DNA for the CDR3 is TGTGCCAGCAGTTCCGGACAGGGGCCCCCTAACTATGGCTACACCTTC. The chain has TRBV6-5 and TRBJ1-2; 9 bases map to TRBD1. The trim removed 4 bases at V and 0 bases at J, leaving 6 bases unmatched. Germline CDR1 is MNHEY and CDR2 is SVGAGI. This CDR3 contains 16 residues.

This clone was seen a single time. The chain employs TRBV7-3 and TRBJ1-5; D unresolved. This CDR3 region has 13 residues. V dropped 2 bases and J dropped 6 bases, with 8 bases sitting between them. Germline CDR1 is SGHTA and CDR2 is FQGTGA. CDR3 coding DNA: TGTGCCAGCAGCTTAGGAGGGAGTCAGCCCCAGCATTTT. This sequence encodes CASSLGGSQPQHF.

The J gene is TRBJ1-5, the V gene TRBV2; D is perhaps TRBD1 (5 bases). Germline CDR1 and CDR2: SNHLY and FYNNEI. The CDR3 has 15 amino acids. V was pared by 2 bases and J by 2 bases, with 10 bases between. CDR3 protein: CASSERGGGNQPQHF. CDR3 bases: TGTGCCAGCAGTGAACGGGGGGGAGGCAATCAGCCCCAGCATTTT.

The chain recombines TRBV18 with TRBJ1-1; TRBD1 matches at 7 bases. V lost 2 bases, J lost 4 bases, and 4 bases stayed unmatched. Germline CDR1 is KGHSH and CDR2 is LQKENI. The CDR3 runs 14 residues. CDR3 nucleotides: TGTGCCAGCTCACCAGCTTACAGGGGCACTGAAGCTTTCTTT. Translation: CASSPAYRGTEAFF.

This clone showed up just once. The chain combines TRBV28 with TRBJ1-5, with 11 positions matching TRBD1. CDR1 MDHEN and CDR2 SYDVKM come from the germline V gene. V was clipped by 6 bases and J by 5 bases; unmatched bases: 6. CDR3 size: 15 residues. The CDR3 reads CASRTGTGGDQPQHF. In DNA, the CDR3 is TGTGCCAGCAGAACCGGGACAGGGGGGGATCAGCCCCAGCATTTT.

The chain uses TRBV7-9 and TRBJ2-5; no reliable D call. Germline V gene lookup returns CDR1 SEHNR and CDR2 FQNEAQ (reference sequence). With 6 bases removed from V and 2 bases from J, the gap between germline ends came to 7 bases. The CDR3 runs 12 residues. The CDR3 protein is CASRASQETQYF. The CDR3 nucleotides are TGTGCCAGCAGGGCAAGTCAAGAGACCCAGTACTTC.

The chain is built from TRBV28 and TRBJ2-1; D remains unclear. Trimming removed 6 bases at V and 5 bases at J, with 14 bases between. CDR3 length: 14 residues. Germline CDR1 reads MDHEN; CDR2 reads SYDVKM. CDR3 sequence reads: CASRTIVENNEQFF. The CDR3 DNA reads TGTGCCAGCAGAACTATAGTAGAAAACAATGAGCAGTTCTTC.

Details on this clone: One junction end does not reproduce the germline sequence, and a read error may be involved. The J gene is TRBJ2-7, the V gene TRBV6-5; tentatively, D is TRBD2 (6 bases). The CDR3 sequence is 14 residues long. CDR1 and CDR2 from the germline V gene are MNHEY and SVGAGI. This chain's CDR3 is CASSISGSSYERYF. CDR3 DNA: TGTGCCAGCAGTATTAGCGGCAGCTCCTACGAGCGGTACTTC.

This chain connects TRBV30 to TRBJ2-2, with a possible D match to TRBD2 (5 bases). The germline V gene encodes CDR1 GTSNPN and CDR2 SVGIG (reference sequence). The CDR3 totals 13 residues. V lost 2 bases and J lost 5, with 9 bases in between. CDR3 DNA sequence: TGTGCCTGGAGTTATGGACTGACCGGGGAGCTGTTTTTT. Its translation is CAWSYGLTGELFF.

This sequence joins TRBV29-1 and TRBJ1-2, with D tentatively TRBD1 (6 bases). Germline CDR1 SQVTM, CDR2 ANQGSEA. CDR3 size: 14 residues. The V and J ends lost 0 bases and 7 bases respectively, with 15 bases between them. The CDR3 DNA sequence: TGCAGCGTTGAAGATCGCACAGGGAGAAGTGGCTACACCTTC. Encoded protein: CSVEDRTGRSGYTF.

This chain connects TRBV30 to TRBJ1-3; D remains unclear. CDR3 length: 12 amino acids. CDR1 GTSNPN and CDR2 SVGIG come from the germline V gene (reference sequence). Trimming took off 5 bases at V and 0 bases at J, with 5 bases between the two ends. For the CDR3, the DNA is TGTGCCTGGTCCAGCTCTGGAAACACCATATATTTT. This encodes CAWSSSGNTIYF.

The chain joins TRBV5-1 to TRBJ2-5; 9 bases are a match to TRBD2. Germline values: CDR1 SGHRS, CDR2 YFSETQ. J gave up 5 bases and V 4 bases, and 9 bases lay outside the gene matches. The CDR3 is 15 amino acids. CDR3 residues: CASSGSAGTSETQYF. The CDR3 DNA is TGCGCCAGCAGCGGATCGGCCGGGACTAGCGAGACCCAGTACTTC.

This chain joins TRBV7-8 and TRBJ2-7, with D uncertain. Trimming took 0 bases from V and 8 from J, leaving 8 bases between them. The CDR3 length is 12 residues. In germline, CDR1 is SGHVS, CDR2 FQNEAQ. CDR3 nucleotides: TGTGCCAGCAGCTTAGCTCCGGTGCAGCAGTACTTC. Protein sequence: CASSLAPVQQYF.

The CDR3 loop reads CASSEFDSGSYEQYF. The CDR3 DNA is TGTGCCAGCAGTGAATTTGATAGCGGCTCCTACGAGCAGTACTTC. The genes are TRBV25-1 and TRBJ2-7; maybe TRBD2 (6 bases). V dropped 1 base and J dropped 0 bases, with 10 bases sitting between them. The V gene's germline CDR1 is MGHDK and CDR2 SYGVNS. The CDR3 has 15 amino acids.

The genes are TRBV5-6 and TRBJ1-3, with TRBD1 as a possible D gene (6 bases). This CDR3 region has 16 residues. V was cut by 1 base and J by 0 bases, with 11 bases left in between. The germline V gene has CDR1 SGHDT and CDR2 YYEEEE. As DNA, the CDR3 is TGTGCCAGCAGCTTGCAACAGGGCTACTCTGGAAACACCATATATTTT. Encoded protein: CASSLQQGYSGNTIYF.

The CDR3 sequence: CASSVGLAMNTGELFF. CDR3 DNA: TGTGCCAGCAGCGTAGGTCTAGCGATGAACACCGGGGAGCTGTTTTTT. This chain connects TRBV9 to TRBJ2-2; D possibly corresponds to TRBD2 (6 bases). CDR3 length: 16 residues. CDR1 and CDR2 (germline): SGDLS, YYNGEE. V shed 0 bases and J shed 1 base, with 10 bases lying between them. Full variable domain (missing parts from reference TRBV9 and TRBJ2-2): DSGVTQTPKHLITATGQRVTLRCSPRSGDLSVYWYQQSLDQGLQFLIQYYNGEERAKGNILERFSAQQFPDLHSELNLSSLELGDSALYFCASSVGLAMNTGELFFGEGSRLTVL.

This sequence joins TRBV5-1 and TRBJ2-1; D possibly corresponds to TRBD1 (6 bases). The CDR3 extends over 16 amino acids. Trimming pared 0 bases from V and 2 bases from J, leaving 12 bases between. From germline, CDR1 is SGHRS and CDR2 YFSETQ. The CDR3 sequence: CASSLGDQGPYNEQFF. In DNA form, the CDR3 reads TGCGCCAGCAGCTTGGGAGACCAGGGGCCCTACAATGAGCAGTTCTTC.